The clone carrying this T cell receptor (beta chain) was detected only once. This entry is derived from a study of PD-L1 blockade in urothelial cancer. Study-wide context: Patients commenced intravenous atezolizumab, 1,200 mg every 3 weeks, in about 2014. Males with bladder-origin urothelial cancer constituted about 85% of the 29 patients. The researchers analyzed blood 3 weeks (second dose) and 6 weeks after treatment start.

TCRdb keeps only in-frame clones here, not all; method: immunoSEQ multiplex PCR. The data hold roughly 48,000 clones, with approximately 84% observed a single time. The CDR3 is 13 residues long. CDR1 is MNHNS and CDR2 is SASEGT in the germline V gene. The V segment lost 0 bases and the J segment 10 bases; nucleotides outside the gene matches: 3. The clonotype originates from a middle-aged man with urothelial cancer. Sequenced material: PBMCs, taken around atezolizumab (anti-PD-L1) treatment. The rearrangement joins TRBV6-1 to TRBJ1-1; 9 nucleotides match TRBD1. The CDR3: CASSEAGTGLAFF. The CDR3 DNA sequence: TGTGCCAGCAGTGAAGCTGGGACAGGGTTAGCTTTCTTT.